The 16 T cell receptor beta chains below come from one sample, sequenced in a study of T cells after yellow fever vaccination. MiXCR, applied by TCRdb to the 5' RACE reads, yields one record per CDR3 protein. The sample includes more than 350,000 distinct CDR3 sequences, 11% of them seen just once. Sample: PBMCs, taken on the day of the first yellow fever vaccination. These receptors originate from a man in his late teens or twenties who received the YFV17D yellow fever vaccine.

This clonotype was counted between two and nine times. The rearrangement links TRBV3-1 to TRBJ2-3; D remains unclear. CDR1 and CDR2 from the germline V gene are LGHDT and YNNKEL (reference sequence). The CDR3 extends over 14 amino acids. With 0 bases removed from V and 0 bases from J, the gap between germline ends came to 4 bases. The CDR3 region is CASSQDTSTDTQYF. The CDR3 DNA follows: TGTGCCAGCAGCCAAGATACTAGCACAGATACGCAGTATTTT.

The V and J genes are TRBV4-3 and TRBJ1-1; D is unclear. Trimming removed 0 bases from V and 3 bases from J, with 8 bases in between. The V gene's germline CDR1 is LGHNA and CDR2 YSLEER. CDR3 size: 14 residues. Here the CDR3 DNA reads TGCGCCAGCAGCCAAGATGAGGGAGACACTGAAGCTTTCTTT. Protein: CASSQDEGDTEAFF.

This clonotype was detected ten times or more. The rearrangement joins TRBV3-1 to TRBJ1-5; D is undetermined. V was trimmed by 5 bases and J by 7 bases, leaving 12 bases between them. Germline V gene sequence: CDR1 LGHDT, CDR2 YNNKEL (reference sequence). The CDR3 is made up of 13 amino acids. CDR3 region: CASSVGLFQPQHF. The CDR3 nucleotides are TGTGCCAGCAGCGTCGGCTTGTTCCAGCCCCAGCATTTT. Complete variable domain (other parts from reference TRBV3-1 and TRBJ1-5): DTAVSQTPKYLVTQMGNDKSIKCEQNLGHDTMYWYKQDSKKFLKIMFSYNNKELIINETVPNRFSPKSPDKAHLNLHINSLELGDSAVYFCASSVGLFQPQHFGDGTRLSIL.

This chain uses TRBV5-4 with TRBJ1-1, with D hard to call. CDR3 length: 14 amino acids. Germline V gene data show CDR1 as SGHNT and CDR2 as YYREEE (reference sequence). Between the trimmed V and J ends, which lost 0 bases and 4 bases, there was a span of 10 bases. The CDR3 sequence is CASSLDGEGTEAFF. The CDR3 region has the DNA TGTGCCAGCAGCTTGGACGGGGAGGGCACTGAAGCTTTCTTT.

This clonotype occurred many times. V is TRBV6-5 and J is TRBJ1-1; no reliable D call. In germline, CDR1 is MNHEY, CDR2 SVGAGI. V lost 2 bases to trimming and J lost 9 bases, with 16 bases between them. The CDR3 spans 14 residues. The CDR3 region has the DNA TGTGCCAGCAGTTACGTACTTGGCCTGCGCAAAGCTTTCTTT. Encoded protein: CASSYVLGLRKAFF.

This clonotype was observed at least ten times. V is TRBV4-2 and J is TRBJ2-2; 12 nucleotides line up with TRBD2. CDR1 and CDR2 (germline): LGHNA, YNFKEQ. V shed 3 bases, J shed 3 bases, and the junction held 2 bases outside the gene matches. The CDR3 spans 16 residues. The CDR3 spells CASSQPSGGDTGELFF. The CDR3 nucleotides read TGTGCCAGCAGCCAGCCTAGCGGGGGGGACACCGGGGAGCTGTTTTTT.

As for this clonotype: The junction shows a germline mismatch at one end, possibly a read error. This chain joins TRBV5-4 and TRBJ1-1; possible D gene TRBD1, 6 bases. This CDR3 has 13 residues. CDR1 is SGHNT and CDR2 is YYREEE in the germline V gene (reference sequence). The CDR3 loop is CASTLGGYTEAFF. The CDR3 region has the DNA TGTGCCAGCACCTTGGGGGGCTACACTGAAGCTTTCTTT.

In this sample, this clonotype turned up a few times. The chain carries TRBV4-1 and TRBJ2-2, with D perhaps matching TRBD2 (5 bases). Trimming cost V 2 bases and J 9 bases, with 16 bases left between them. CDR3 length: 15 amino acids. Germline V gives CDR1 MGHRA, CDR2 YSYEKL. DNA of the CDR3: TGCGCCAGCAGCCAATCCCCTTCAGCGGCCCGGGAGCTGTTTTTT. Its protein product is CASSQSPSAARELFF.

This clonotype was seen more than once but under ten times. V is TRBV9 and J is TRBJ1-1, with 7 positions matching TRBD1. CDR3 length: 16 residues. J gave up 2 bases and V 5 bases, and 12 bases lay outside the gene matches. Germline loops: CDR1 SGDLS, CDR2 YYNGEE. The CDR3 region has the DNA TGTGCCAGCAGAAAGGGGGCGGGGGTGTTTAACACTGAAGCTTTCTTT. This encodes CASRKGAGVFNTEAFF. The entire variable domain, with the rest obtained from reference TRBV9 and TRBJ1-1, is as follows: DSGVTQTPKHLITATGQRVTLRCSPRSGDLSVYWYQQSLDQGLQFLIQYYNGEERAKGNILERFSAQQFPDLHSELNLSSLELGDSALYFCASRKGAGVFNTEAFFGQGTRLTVV.

This clonotype was seen more than once but under ten times. J is TRBJ2-6 and V is TRBV6-5, with D tentatively TRBD1 (6 bases). CDR1 and CDR2 (germline): MNHEY, SVGAGI. The CDR3 contains 17 residues. Deletions cut 3 bases from V and 2 bases from J, with 14 bases between. CDR3 region: CASSYGAGAAGANVLTF. The CDR3 DNA is TGTGCCAGCAGTTATGGGGCAGGGGCCGCTGGGGCCAACGTCCTGACTTTC.

This clonotype was counted a few times. This rearrangement joins TRBV27 to TRBJ2-3; 10 bases fit TRBD2. The CDR3 runs to 15 residues. The J segment lost 3 bases and the V segment lost 5 bases, leaving 5 bases of the junction unmatched. Germline loops: CDR1 MNHEY, CDR2 SMNVEV (reference sequence). CDR3 sequence reads: CASSGRGLATDTQYF. CDR3 nucleotides: TGTGCCAGCAGTGGGAGGGGACTAGCGACAGATACGCAGTATTTT.

Only a few counts were recorded for this clonotype. The chain uses TRBV5-6 and TRBJ2-7, with TRBD1 matching 7 bases. The CDR3 spans 14 residues. V was clipped by 0 bases and J by 7 bases; unmatched bases: 7. Germline-derived CDR1 and CDR2 are SGHDT and YYEEEE. For the CDR3, the DNA is TGTGCCAGCAGCTTGGAGGGGACGACAGGGGAGCAGTACTTC. The encoded protein is CASSLEGTTGEQYF.

This clonotype showed up just a few times. The chain's CDR3 is CASSLTESSYEQYV. CDR3 sequence (DNA): TGTGCCAGCAGCTTGACGGAGAGCTCCTACGAGCAGTACGTC. V is TRBV7-6 and J is TRBJ2-7; D not resolved. This CDR3 has 14 residues. Germline-derived CDR1 and CDR2 are SGHVS and FNYEAQ. Between the trimmed V and J ends, which lost 3 bases and 0 bases, there was a span of 9 bases.

The chain uses TRBV20-1 and TRBJ2-2; tentatively, D is TRBD2 (6 bases). Germline values: CDR1 DFQATT, CDR2 SNEGSKA (reference sequence). The CDR3 has 13 amino acids. The V end was cut by 2 bases, the J end by 4 bases, with 8 bases between. The DNA of the CDR3 is TGCAGTGCTAGATCGGGACTCACCGGGGAGCTGTTTTTT. Translating it yields CSARSGLTGELFF.

The gene calls are TRBV7-6 and TRBJ1-4, with D possibly matching TRBD1 (5 bases). From germline, CDR1 is SGHVS and CDR2 FNYEAQ. This CDR3 contains 16 residues. Trimming removed 4 bases at V and 2 bases at J, with 14 bases between. The CDR3 region has the DNA TGTGCCAGCAGCTCAACCCGGCGGGGGACTAATGAAAAACTGTTTTTT. This encodes CASSSTRRGTNEKLFF.

This clonotype was seen only a few times. V is TRBV24-1 and J is TRBJ2-3, with D unclear. Germline V gene lookup returns CDR1 KGHDR and CDR2 SFDVKD. Trimming removed 7 bases from V and 0 bases from J, with 10 bases in between. The CDR3 is made up of 14 amino acids. As DNA, the CDR3 is TGTGCCACCAGCAAGGCTTCTAGCACAGATACGCAGTATTTT. Translated: CATSKASSTDTQYF.